A single sample gave rise to the 5 T cell receptor beta chains below, sequenced in a study of patients and donors after allogeneic stem cell transplantation. MiXCR, applied by TCRdb to the RT-PCR reads, yields one record per CDR3 protein. This sample yields roughly 960,000 distinct CDR3 sequences, of which more than 15% are seen a single time; 5.5% to 6.5% belongs to the top ten. The sequencing sample was made of blood, either unsorted or a sorted T cell fraction (not recorded which). These receptors all stem from a human donor who was either an allogeneic HSCT recipient or a stem cell or donor lymphocyte infusion donor (not recorded which). It is not recorded whose cells these are; they may come from a transplant donor.

This clonotype appeared a few times. This rearrangement joins TRBV12-3 or TRBV12-4 to TRBJ1-2; unclear D gene. The CDR3 runs to 15 residues. The V and J ends lost 2 bases and 6 bases respectively, with 16 bases between them. In DNA form, the CDR3 reads TGTGCCAGCAGTTTATTCGTTCAGGTGTACGATGGCTACACCTTC. This sequence encodes CASSLFVQVYDGYTF.

This clonotype was seen many times. The gene calls are TRBV25-1 and TRBJ1-5; D gene unclear. Germline CDR1 and CDR2: MGHDK and SYGVNS. The CDR3 sequence is 12 residues long. The ends were cut back, 6 bases at V and 3 bases at J, with 6 bases in the middle. The CDR3 region has the DNA TGTGCCAGCAGCGGGATCAATCAGCCCCAGCATTTT. Protein: CASSGINQPQHF.

This clonotype was seen more than once but under ten times. V and J are TRBV6-1 and TRBJ1-1, with D possibly matching TRBD1 (5 bases). Per germline, CDR1 MNHNS and CDR2 SASEGT. The CDR3 runs to 16 residues. The V gene lost 5 bases and the J gene lost 1 base, with 17 bases spanning the gap. The DNA for the CDR3 is TGTGCCAGCAGTAGAGCTATCTTCGGGGGGAACACTGAAGCTTTCTTT. Amino acid sequence: CASSRAIFGGNTEAFF.

This clonotype was observed a handful of times. V usage is TRBV7-9 and J usage is TRBJ2-1; 7 positions match TRBD2. The V gene's germline CDR1 is SEHNR and CDR2 FQNEAQ (reference sequence). Trimming removed 8 bases from V and 6 bases from J; junction bases left unmatched: 16. The CDR3 loop spans 16 amino acids. The CDR3, as DNA: TGTGCCAGCTCCGCGATAGCGGGTCAAAACGGCAATGAGCAGTTCTTC. Translating it yields CASSAIAGQNGNEQFF.

Many counts were recorded for this clonotype. The chain is built from TRBV7-8 and TRBJ2-2; D is unclear. V was trimmed by 6 bases and J by 6 bases, leaving 5 bases between them. Germline V CDR1 and CDR2: SGHVS, FQNEAQ. The CDR3 spans 11 residues. The CDR3, as DNA: TGTGCCAGCAGAACGTCCGGGGAGCTGTTTTTT. Its translation: CASRTSGELFF.